One and the same sample provided the 5 T cell receptor beta chains below, sequenced in a study of cytomegalovirus exposure and HLA in healthy donors. Data came from immunoSEQ multiplex PCR; TCRdb stores just in-frame clones and leaves some out. Found here are about 300,000 clones, more than 75% of them singletons; the top ten hold 0.92%. The sample was PBMCs. Receptor source: a woman younger than 30 in good health and CMV-seronegative.

This chain links TRBV2 with TRBJ2-7, with 8 nucleotides matching TRBD2. This CDR3 has 15 residues. The ends lost 3 bases at V and 2 bases at J; junction bases unmatched: 6. Germline lookup yields CDR1 SNHLY and CDR2 FYNNEI. Here the CDR3 DNA reads TGTGCCAGCAGTGATTTAGCGGGGAGAACCTACGAGCAGTACTTC. Residues: CASSDLAGRTYEQYF.

The V gene is TRBV19, the J gene TRBJ2-3; TRBD2 matches at 12 bases. Germline V CDR1 and CDR2: LNHDA, SQIVND (reference sequence). The J segment lost 3 bases and the V segment lost 4 bases, leaving 2 bases of the junction unmatched. This CDR3 comprises 15 residues. CDR3 protein: CASSTLAGGTDTQYF. Here the CDR3 DNA reads TGTGCCAGTAGTACTCTAGCGGGAGGGACAGATACGCAGTATTTT.

The gene calls are TRBV5-1 and TRBJ1-2; 8 positions match TRBD1. CDR1 is SGHRS, CDR2 YFSETQ, per germline. The CDR3 spans 16 residues. V dropped 4 bases and J dropped 7; count of bases not matched to a gene: 15. The CDR3 nucleotides read TGCGCCAGCAGCCAGACGGGACAGGCGGCTCCGGCTGGCTACACCTTC. It is translated as CASSQTGQAAPAGYTF.

The gene calls are TRBV6-1 and TRBJ2-7; 13 bases fit TRBD2. Unmatched junction bases numbered 9, after V lost 4 bases and J lost 0 bases. The germline CDR1 and CDR2 sequences are MNHNS and SASEGT. This CDR3 spans 18 amino acids. Here the CDR3 DNA reads TGTGCCAGCAGTGGGACTAGCGGGAGTCGGGGGAGCTCCTACGAGCAGTACTTC. As protein: CASSGTSGSRGSSYEQYF.

The chain couples TRBV28 to TRBJ2-7, with TRBD1 identical over 7 bases. V gave up 4 bases and J gave up 1 base; unmatched junction bases: 7. Germline V gene lookup returns CDR1 MDHEN and CDR2 SYDVKM. This CDR3 spans 15 amino acids. The CDR3 loop is CASSYPGQLSYEQYF. CDR3 nucleotide sequence: TGTGCCAGCAGTTACCCGGGACAGTTATCCTACGAGCAGTACTTC.